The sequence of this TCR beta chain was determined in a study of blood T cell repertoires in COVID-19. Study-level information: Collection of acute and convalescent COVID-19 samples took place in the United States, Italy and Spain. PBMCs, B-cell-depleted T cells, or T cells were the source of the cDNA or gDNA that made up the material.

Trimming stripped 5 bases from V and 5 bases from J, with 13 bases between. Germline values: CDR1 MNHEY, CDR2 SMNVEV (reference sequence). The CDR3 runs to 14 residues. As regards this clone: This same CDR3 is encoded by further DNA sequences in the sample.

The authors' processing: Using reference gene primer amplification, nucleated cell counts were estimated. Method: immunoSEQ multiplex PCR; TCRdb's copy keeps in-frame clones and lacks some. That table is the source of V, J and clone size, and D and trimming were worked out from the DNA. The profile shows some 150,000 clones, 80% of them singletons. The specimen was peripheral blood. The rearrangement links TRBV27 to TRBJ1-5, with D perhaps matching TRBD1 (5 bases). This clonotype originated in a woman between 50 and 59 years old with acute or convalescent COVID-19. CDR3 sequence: CASSPQGYYQPQHF. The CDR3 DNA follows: TGTGCCAGCAGTCCCCAGGGCTATTATCAGCCCCAGCATTTT.